A single sample is the source of the 12 T cell receptor beta chains below, sequenced in a study of vaccination effects on CD4 cells after COVID-19. Before sequencing, viral peptide pools were used by the ViraFEST assay to expand antigen-specific CD4+ T cells. Subsequent to a culture period of more than 9 days, CD4+ T cells were isolated. Prior SARS-CoV-2 infection was absent in the vaccine recipients, as shown by negative nucleocapsid antibodies. Only in-frame clones appear in the TCRdb table, and some are missing; sequencing was by immunoSEQ multiplex PCR. This table has 23,000 or so clones, 74% appearing once. No cognate antigen is known for these TCRs. Material: CD4+ T cells from PBMCs cultured with SARS-CoV-2 spike peptides, obtained before COVID-19 vaccination. These receptors all come from a human donor who received a COVID-19 vaccine.

Note on this clone: Its ends do not fully match the called genes, so a read error is possible. This chain links TRBV30 with TRBJ2-1; 9 positions match TRBD2. Germline loops: CDR1 GTSNPN, CDR2 SVGIG (reference sequence). This CDR3 has 12 amino acids. The CDR3 coding sequence is TGTGCCTGGAGTAGCGGGGGGCCTGATTTGATCTTC. Protein sequence: CAWSSGGPDLIF. Filled out from reference TRBV30 and TRBJ2-1, the complete variable domain reads SQTIHQWPATLVQPVGSPLSLECTVEGTSNPNLYWYRQAAGRGLQLLFYSVGIGQISSEVPQNLSASRPQDRQFILSSKKLLLSDSGFYLCAWSSGGPDLIFGPGTRLTVL.

This rearrangement joins TRBV20-1 to TRBJ1-1, with D hard to call. This CDR3 region has 11 residues. Germline V gene lookup returns CDR1 DFQATT and CDR2 SNEGSKA (reference sequence). V shed 5 bases and J shed 11 bases, with 15 bases lying between them. The CDR3: CSAPDRVGAFF. Here the CDR3 DNA reads TGCAGTGCTCCTGATCGAGTGGGGGCTTTCTTT.

The rearrangement links TRBV28 to TRBJ1-2; tentative D call: TRBD1 (6 bases). There are 13 residues in the CDR3. V was pared by 4 bases and J by 8 bases, with 14 bases between. Germline V lookup: CDR1 MDHEN, CDR2 SYDVKM. Here the CDR3 reads CASSSNTGNGYTF. DNA for the CDR3: TGTGCCAGCAGTTCTAATACAGGGAACGGCTACACCTTC.

This clone appeared once. This chain connects TRBV7-2 to TRBJ1-1, with 9 bases aligning to TRBD1. The CDR3 totals 15 residues. Losses at the gene ends were 6 bases for V and 5 bases for J; bases not matched to a gene: 10. Germline V gene lookup returns CDR1 SGHTA and CDR2 FQGNSA. In nucleotides, the CDR3 is TGTGCCAGCAGACCTCCACAGGGGGCGAGGACTGAAGCTTTCTTT. Its translation is CASRPPQGARTEAFF.

The J gene is TRBJ1-4, the V gene TRBV5-1; D not resolved. The ends were cut back, 2 bases at V and 4 bases at J, with 9 bases in the middle. The CDR3 runs to 14 residues. CDR1 is SGHRS, CDR2 YFSETQ, per germline. Written as DNA, the CDR3 is TGCGCCAGCAGCTTCAGAGCGAGTAATGAAAAACTGTTTTTT. Its protein is CASSFRASNEKLFF.

The chain joins TRBV4-2 to TRBJ2-1; D uncertain. The CDR3 contains 16 residues. Germline CDR1 reads LGHNA; CDR2 reads YNFKEQ. Trimming cost V 0 bases and J 10 bases, with 19 bases left between them. For the CDR3, the DNA is TGTGCCAGCAGCCAAGAGATGAGCGCTCGGACGAGGGAGCAGTTCTTC. This encodes CASSQEMSARTREQFF.

The V gene is TRBV2, the J gene TRBJ1-2; maybe TRBD1 (6 bases). From germline, CDR1 is SNHLY and CDR2 FYNNEI. CDR3 length equals 14 residues. The V end was cut by 8 bases, the J end by 6 bases, with 19 bases between. The CDR3 sequence: CASRNTGGAHGYTF. The CDR3 bases are TGTGCCAGCCGCAATACGGGGGGCGCACATGGCTACACCTTC.

This clone was seen a handful of times. V and J are TRBV27 and TRBJ2-7; D is uncertain. The CDR3 contains 13 residues. CDR1 and CDR2 from the germline V gene are MNHEY and SMNVEV (reference sequence). V shed 6 bases and J shed 4 bases, with 13 bases lying between them. The CDR3 here is CASRSGPYYEQYF. The CDR3 bases are TGTGCCAGCAGGAGTGGGCCATATTACGAGCAGTACTTC.

The V gene is TRBV19, the J gene TRBJ1-3; D is undetermined. Between the trimmed V and J ends, which lost 2 bases and 0 bases, there was a span of 14 bases. This CDR3 is built from 17 residues. Germline values: CDR1 LNHDA, CDR2 SQIVND (reference sequence). CDR3 protein: CASSISPGPSSGNTIYF. The CDR3, as DNA: TGTGCCAGTAGTATATCCCCTGGACCCTCCTCTGGAAACACCATATATTTT.

V is TRBV2 and J is TRBJ1-2; 8 bases are a match to TRBD1. V dropped 3 bases and J dropped 7; count of bases not matched to a gene: 10. CDR1 is SNHLY, CDR2 FYNNEI, per germline. The CDR3 length is 15 residues. CDR3 region: CASSDPARTGSGYTF. CDR3 nucleotides: TGTGCCAGCAGTGACCCCGCCAGGACAGGGAGTGGCTACACCTTC.

This clone was detected once. CDR3 residues: CASSLDSMRLAGQHDEQFF. The CDR3 DNA follows: TGTGCCAGCAGCTTAGATAGTATGAGACTAGCGGGTCAACACGATGAGCAGTTCTTC. The gene calls are TRBV11-2 and TRBJ2-1; TRBD2 matches 10 bases. This CDR3 spans 19 amino acids. J gave up 8 bases and V 0 bases, and 16 bases lay outside the gene matches. Germline-derived CDR1 and CDR2 are SGHAT and FQNNGV. The full variable domain, in which reference TRBV11-2 and TRBJ2-1 provide the parts outside the CDR3, is EAGVAQSPRYKIIEKRQSVAFWCNPISGHATLYWYQQILGQGPKLLIQFQNNGVVDDSQLPKDRFSAERLKGVDSTLKIQPAKLEDSAVYLCASSLDSMRLAGQHDEQFFGPGTRLTVL.

The rearrangement links TRBV25-1 to TRBJ1-5, with unresolved D. V was trimmed by 4 bases and J by 0 bases, leaving 4 bases between them. The CDR3 is made up of 13 amino acids. Germline CDR1 and CDR2: MGHDK and SYGVNS. The chain's CDR3 is CASSVSSNQPQHF. CDR3 bases: TGTGCCAGCAGTGTCTCTAGCAATCAGCCCCAGCATTTT.